Listed here are 7 T cell receptor beta chains from one sample, sequenced in a study of OX40 agonist ivuxolimab in advanced cancers. Generated by immunoSEQ multiplex PCR, the TCRdb table keeps only in-frame clones and is missing some. The sample shows 55,000 to 80,000 clones, roughly 80% of them seen only once. The specimen was CD4+ or CD8+ T cells sorted from blood, collected in a trial of the OX40 agonist ivuxolimab. The receptors shown here come from an adult with an advanced solid tumor such as melanoma, head and neck, liver or kidney cancer.

The V and J genes are TRBV7-2 and TRBJ2-7; D might be TRBD1 or TRBD2, each matching 5 bases. The germline V gene encodes CDR1 SGHTA and CDR2 FQGNSA. The CDR3 covers 15 residues. The V end lost 6 bases, the J end lost 5 bases, and 20 bases lay between the germline ends. CDR3 region: CASRPPGTVEDEQYF. CDR3 sequence (DNA): TGTGCCAGCAGACCCCCCGGGACGGTGGAGGACGAGCAGTACTTC.

This clone occurred many times. The chain uses TRBV28 and TRBJ1-2; D might be TRBD1 (5 bases). V dropped 4 bases and J dropped 8 bases, with 11 bases sitting between them. The CDR3 covers 12 residues. CDR1 is MDHEN, CDR2 SYDVKM, per germline. The CDR3 sequence is CASSWGTGGYTF. The CDR3 coding sequence is TGTGCCAGCAGTTGGGGGACTGGCGGCTACACCTTC.

The chain joins TRBV28 to TRBJ2-4, with D possibly matching TRBD1 (5 bases). The CDR3 length is 15 residues. V lost 4 bases to trimming and J lost 0 bases, with 10 bases between them. Looked up from germline, CDR1 is MDHEN and CDR2 is SYDVKM. The CDR3 loop reads CASSWTQIAKNIQYF. DNA for the CDR3: TGTGCCAGCAGTTGGACACAGATAGCCAAAAACATTCAGTACTTC.

This clone was seen once. This chain joins TRBV27 and TRBJ1-4; TRBD1 might be the D (6 bases). Trimming shortened V by 1 base and J by 3 bases, and 12 bases separated the two germline ends. This CDR3 has 16 residues. The germline V gene has CDR1 MNHEY and CDR2 SMNVEV (reference sequence). CDR3 DNA: TGTGCCAGCAGTTTATTATCAGGGGACCCTAATGAAAAACTGTTTTTT. This codes for CASSLLSGDPNEKLFF.

This sequence joins TRBV19 and TRBJ1-2; TRBD1 matches 8 bases. Germline V lookup: CDR1 LNHDA, CDR2 SQIVND (reference sequence). V dropped 6 bases and J dropped 2; count of bases not matched to a gene: 5. This CDR3 spans 14 amino acids. CDR3 DNA sequence: TGTGCCAGTAGCCTCCCAGGGGGCAACTATGGCTACACCTTC. It codes for CASSLPGGNYGYTF. Full variable domain (remainder filled in from reference TRBV19 and TRBJ1-2): DGGITQSPKYLFRKEGQNVTLSCEQNLNHDAMYWYRQDPGQGLRLIYYSQIVNDFQKGDIAEGYSVSREKKESFPLTVTSAQKNPTAFYLCASSLPGGNYGYTFGSGTRLTVV.

The rearrangement links TRBV7-2 to TRBJ2-7; no reliable D call. The V end was cut by 5 bases, the J end by 4 bases, with 12 bases between. This CDR3 comprises 13 residues. CDR1 and CDR2 (germline): SGHTA, FQGNSA. The CDR3 loop reads CASSHPGRYEQYF. The CDR3 DNA reads as TGTGCCAGCAGCCACCCCGGACGTTACGAGCAGTACTTC.

The gene calls are TRBV28 and TRBJ1-2; D gene unclear. CDR1 is MDHEN, CDR2 SYDVKM, per germline. Trimming pared 8 bases from V and 0 bases from J, leaving 13 bases between. The length of the CDR3 is 14 residues. The DNA of the CDR3 is TGTGCCAGCGGAGTCGTCACAGCTAACTATGGCTACACCTTC. Protein sequence: CASGVVTANYGYTF.